This TCR beta chain comes out of a study of blood T cell repertoires in COVID-19. Study background: Acute-phase and convalescent COVID-19 samples originated in the United States, Italy and Spain. The cDNA or gDNA used as material had been derived from T cells, B-cell-depleted T cells, or PBMCs.

V shed 0 bases and J 7 bases; nucleotides not matched to a gene: 6. The CDR3 extends over 15 amino acids. The germline V gene encodes CDR1 SGHNT and CDR2 YYREEE (reference sequence). As handled by the study authors: Counts of nucleated cells, estimated from reference gene primer amplification, were obtained. TCRdb's table, derived via immunoSEQ multiplex PCR, lists solely in-frame clones and lacks some. V and J calls and clone size are copied from that table; D and trimming were computed from the DNA. The profile shows some 51,000 clones, 86% of them singletons. The TCR sequence derives from a man in his 60s with acute or convalescent COVID-19. Sequencing was done on a sample of peripheral blood. V is TRBV5-4 and J is TRBJ2-1; 8 positions match TRBD1. CDR3: CASSLGGQGVNEQFF. The CDR3 DNA sequence: TGTGCCAGCAGCTTGGGAGGACAGGGCGTAAATGAGCAGTTCTTC.